The 16 T cell receptor beta chains reported below all come from one sample, sequenced in a study of blood T cell repertoires in COVID-19. Sequencing used immunoSEQ multiplex PCR; TCRdb keeps in-frame clones, though not all of them. Of some 57,000 clones listed, roughly 83% are singletons. The sample comprised peripheral blood. All receptors derive from a woman older than 75 with acute or convalescent COVID-19.

The table lists this clone with a few counts. This sequence joins TRBV7-9 and TRBJ1-1, with D maybe TRBD1 (5 bases). The germline V gene has CDR1 SEHNR and CDR2 FQNEAQ (reference sequence). V was shortened by 1 base and J by 5 bases, with 8 bases between the two germline ends. The CDR3 loop spans 13 amino acids. The CDR3 loop reads CASSLDRWTEAFF. The CDR3 coding sequence is TGTGCCAGCAGCTTAGACAGGTGGACTGAAGCTTTCTTT. The full variable domain, with the rest looked up from reference TRBV7-9 and TRBJ1-1, is DTGVSQNPRHKITKRGQNVTFRCDPISEHNRLYWYRQTLGQGPEFLTYFQNEAQLEKSRLLSDRFSAERPKGSFSTLEIQRTEQGDSAMYLCASSLDRWTEAFFGQGTRLTVV.

The rearrangement joins TRBV7-9 to TRBJ1-5; D remains ambiguous. Germline loops: CDR1 SEHNR, CDR2 FQNEAQ (reference sequence). The CDR3 spans 14 residues. V was trimmed by 3 bases and J by 9 bases, leaving 15 bases between them. In DNA form, the CDR3 reads TGTGCCAGCAGCTTCACAGATTCAGTTGGGCCCCAGCATTTT. Translation: CASSFTDSVGPQHF.

A single count supports this clone. The chain links TRBV11-2 to TRBJ2-3; TRBD1 matches 12 bases. The CDR3 extends over 18 amino acids. The V and J ends lost 5 bases and 3 bases, in that order; junction bases with no gene match: 12. Germline V gene lookup returns CDR1 SGHAT and CDR2 FQNNGV. The CDR3 spells CASSLGVGDRGRTDTQYF. The CDR3 nucleotides are TGTGCCAGCAGCCTAGGGGTGGGGGACAGGGGGCGAACAGATACGCAGTATTTT.

The V gene is TRBV27, the J gene TRBJ1-1; D not certain. Trimming pared 3 bases from V and 6 bases from J, leaving 11 bases between. CDR1 and CDR2 (germline): MNHEY, SMNVEV (reference sequence). The CDR3 spans 13 residues. The CDR3 is CASSFEGTAEAFF. In DNA form, the CDR3 reads TGTGCCAGCAGTTTCGAGGGTACCGCTGAAGCTTTCTTT.

V usage is TRBV3-1 (or the pseudogene TRBV3-2) and J usage is TRBJ1-2; the D is unclear. Per germline, CDR1 LGHDT and CDR2 YNNKEL (reference sequence). The CDR3 has 16 amino acids. Trimming removed 0 bases at V and 4 bases at J, with 15 bases between. As DNA, the CDR3 is TGTGCCAGCAGCCAAGATCGTGGGCGTTATTCCTATGGCTACACCTTC. This codes for CASSQDRGRYSYGYTF.

V gene TRBV6-5 combines with J gene TRBJ1-6; TRBD1 is a possible D gene (6 bases). This CDR3 contains 15 residues. Per the germline V gene, CDR1 is MNHEY and CDR2 is SVGAGI. V lost 6 bases and J lost 3, with 12 bases in between. The CDR3 sequence: CASRPDRIYNSPLHF. CDR3 bases: TGTGCCAGCAGACCGGACAGAATCTATAATTCACCCCTCCACTTT.

The rearrangement uses TRBV11-3 and TRBJ2-3; D is possibly TRBD1 (5 bases). The CDR3 contains 14 residues. V gave up 2 bases and J gave up 4 bases, with 10 bases separating them. Germline lookup yields CDR1 SGHNT and CDR2 YENEEA. Here the CDR3 DNA reads TGTGCCAGCAGCTTAACCAGCAGGGCAGATACGCAGTATTTT. Translation gives CASSLTSRADTQYF.

The CDR3 sequence: CASRSIGDSYNSPLHF. The CDR3 bases are TGTGCCAGTAGAAGCATCGGGGATTCCTATAATTCACCCCTCCACTTT. V usage is TRBV19 and J usage is TRBJ1-6, with D uncertain. The CDR3 is 16 residues long. The V gene's germline CDR1 is LNHDA and CDR2 SQIVND (reference sequence). The germline V and J ends were trimmed by 6 bases and 1 base, with 13 bases remaining between them.

This clone was picked up one time. The CDR3 spells CASSRLGVAGQETQYF. The CDR3 DNA follows: TGCGCCAGCAGCCGGCTGGGGGTAGCGGGGCAAGAGACCCAGTACTTC. The chain combines TRBV5-1 with TRBJ2-5, with TRBD2 matching 8 bases. V shed 4 bases and J 2 bases; nucleotides not matched to a gene: 10. The CDR3 has 16 residues. Per germline, CDR1 SGHRS and CDR2 YFSETQ.

V usage is TRBV10-3 and J usage is TRBJ1-2; no reliable D call. The V gene lost 4 bases and the J gene lost 4 bases, with 10 bases spanning the gap. The CDR3 runs to 13 residues. Per germline, CDR1 ENHRY and CDR2 SYGVKD. The CDR3 reads CAISAGRAYGYTF. In nucleotides, the CDR3 is TGTGCCATCAGTGCTGGGCGGGCCTATGGCTACACCTTC.

This clone was recorded once. This chain links TRBV2 with TRBJ2-3; 7 bases match TRBD1. This CDR3 spans 15 amino acids. Germline CDR1 SNHLY, CDR2 FYNNEI. The trim removed 5 bases at V and 2 bases at J, leaving 7 bases unmatched. This CDR3 reads CASSHRDRATDTQYF. The CDR3 DNA reads TGTGCCAGCAGTCACCGGGACAGAGCCACAGATACGCAGTATTTT.

The sample holds a few counts of this clone. The DNA for the CDR3 is TGTGCCAGCAGCCAGTCATTGGGCTCGAGCTCCTACAATGAGCAGTTCTTC. It yields the protein CASSQSLGSSSYNEQFF. This sequence joins TRBV14 and TRBJ2-1; D remains unclear. Per germline, CDR1 SGHDN and CDR2 FVKESK. This CDR3 is built from 17 residues. V dropped 3 bases and J dropped 0 bases, with 15 bases sitting between them.

The chain uses TRBV7-9 and TRBJ2-3; 7 bases are shared with TRBD1. From germline, CDR1 is SEHNR and CDR2 FQNEAQ (reference sequence). The CDR3 is 13 amino acids. V trimming: 6 bases; J trimming: 4 bases; junction bases outside the gene matches: 4. CDR3 loop: CASSKTGPDTQYF. CDR3 in DNA: TGTGCCAGCAGTAAGACAGGGCCAGATACGCAGTATTTT.

V gene TRBV27 combines with J gene TRBJ2-3; D gene uncertain. V shed 3 bases and J shed 0 bases, with 10 bases lying between them. Looked up from germline, CDR1 is MNHEY and CDR2 is SMNVEV (reference sequence). The CDR3 length is 15 residues. In nucleotides, the CDR3 is TGTGCCAGCAGTTTTTGGAGATCTAGCACAGATACGCAGTATTTT. This gives the protein CASSFWRSSTDTQYF.

V is TRBV2 and J is TRBJ2-3; no firm D call. V dropped 8 bases and J dropped 4 bases, with 10 bases sitting between them. The CDR3 loop spans 12 amino acids. Germline assignment: CDR1 SNHLY and CDR2 FYNNEI. CDR3 in amino acids: CASSRPPDTQYF. In nucleotides, the CDR3 is TGTGCCAGCTCCCGTCCCCCAGATACGCAGTATTTT.

The V and J genes are TRBV28 and TRBJ1-1; a weak D match, TRBD1 (6 bases). This CDR3 is 16 amino acids long. V lost 6 bases and J 0 bases, leaving 17 bases between the germline ends. Germline assignment: CDR1 MDHEN and CDR2 SYDVKM. The CDR3 DNA follows: TGTGCCAGCAGACGTCAGGCGGGGGGCATGAACACTGAAGCTTTCTTT. Translated: CASRRQAGGMNTEAFF. Variable domain in full (rest from reference TRBV28 and TRBJ1-1): DVKVTQSSRYLVKRTGEKVFLECVQDMDHENMFWYRQDPGLGLRLIYFSYDVKMKEKGDIPEGYSVSREKKERFSLILESASTNQTSMYLCASRRQAGGMNTEAFFGQGTRLTVV.